This is a list of T cell receptor beta chains from one sample in a study of blood T cell repertoires in COVID-19. The assay was immunoSEQ multiplex PCR, and TCRdb's table has in-frame clones only and misses some. The profile shows some 400,000 clones, approximately 93% of them singletons. Source material: PBMCs or T cells enriched from blood (not recorded which). All receptors derive from a woman between 40 and 50 years old who had been exposed to COVID-19. The CDR3 runs from the conserved cysteine through the conserved F or W. Each record gives: D gene, V gene, J gene, CDR3 protein. A D gene is named only where the DNA matches it firmly.

d_call: TRBD1
v_call: TRBV24-1
j_call: TRBJ2-7
cdr3_aa: CATSEGQAGSYEQYF

d_call: TRBD1
v_call: TRBV18
j_call: TRBJ1-1
cdr3_aa: CASSKGQGARDTEAFF

d_call: TRBD1
v_call: TRBV30
j_call: TRBJ1-6
cdr3_aa: CAWGTGFISPLHF

d_call: NA
v_call: TRBV11-3
j_call: TRBJ2-3
cdr3_aa: CASSSRASESTDTQYF

d_call: NA
v_call: TRBV24-1
j_call: TRBJ2-1
cdr3_aa: CATSDPAGGLTSSYNEQFF

d_call: TRBD1
v_call: TRBV3-1/TRBV3-2
j_call: TRBJ2-1
cdr3_aa: CASSHAFSWTGDDNEQFF

d_call: TRBD1
v_call: TRBV7-3
j_call: TRBJ1-1
cdr3_aa: CASSPGTGTTEAFF

d_call: NA
v_call: TRBV19
j_call: TRBJ1-1
cdr3_aa: CASSLRVRTEAFF

d_call: TRBD1
v_call: TRBV19
j_call: TRBJ1-1
cdr3_aa: CASERLGTGWYGNTEAFF

d_call: NA
v_call: TRBV10-3
j_call: TRBJ1-2
cdr3_aa: CAISETREGGYTF

d_call: TRBD2
v_call: TRBV7-6
j_call: TRBJ2-3
cdr3_aa: CASSPRVGGGSTDTQYF

d_call: NA
v_call: TRBV3-1/TRBV3-2
j_call: TRBJ2-2
cdr3_aa: CASSNWATGELFF

d_call: TRBD2
v_call: TRBV11-3
j_call: TRBJ2-7
cdr3_aa: CASSSGTSGGYEQYF

d_call: NA
v_call: TRBV18
j_call: TRBJ2-3
cdr3_aa: CASSAGPSTDTQYF